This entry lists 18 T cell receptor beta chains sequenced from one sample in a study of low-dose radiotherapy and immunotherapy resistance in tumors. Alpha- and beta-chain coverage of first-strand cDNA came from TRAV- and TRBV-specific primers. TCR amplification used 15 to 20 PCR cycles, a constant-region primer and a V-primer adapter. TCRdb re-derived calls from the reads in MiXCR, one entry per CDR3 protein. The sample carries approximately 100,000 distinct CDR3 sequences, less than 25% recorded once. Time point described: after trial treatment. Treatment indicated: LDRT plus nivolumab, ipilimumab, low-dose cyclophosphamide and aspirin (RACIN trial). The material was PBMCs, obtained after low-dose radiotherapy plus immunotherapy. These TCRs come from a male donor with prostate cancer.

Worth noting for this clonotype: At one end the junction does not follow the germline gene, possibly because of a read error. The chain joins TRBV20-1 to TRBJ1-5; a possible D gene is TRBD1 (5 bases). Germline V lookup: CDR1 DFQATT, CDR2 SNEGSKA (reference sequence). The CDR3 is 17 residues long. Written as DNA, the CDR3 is TGCAGCGCTAGCCCCTTTGGGGGAATATATAGCAATCAGCCCCAGCATTTT. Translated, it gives CSASPFGGIYSNQPQHF.

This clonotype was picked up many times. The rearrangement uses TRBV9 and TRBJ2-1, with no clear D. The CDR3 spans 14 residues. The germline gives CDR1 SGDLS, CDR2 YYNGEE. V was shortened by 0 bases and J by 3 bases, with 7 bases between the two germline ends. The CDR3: CASSVDYSYNEQFF. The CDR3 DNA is TGTGCCAGCAGCGTAGACTACAGCTACAATGAGCAGTTCTTC.

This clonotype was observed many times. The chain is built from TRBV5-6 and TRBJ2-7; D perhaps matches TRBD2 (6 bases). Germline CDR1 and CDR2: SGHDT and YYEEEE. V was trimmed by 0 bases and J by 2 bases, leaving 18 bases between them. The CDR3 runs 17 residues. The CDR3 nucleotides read TGTGCCAGCAGCTTGGAAGGGACCGGGACTTGGACCTACGAGCAGTACTTC. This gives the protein CASSLEGTGTWTYEQYF.

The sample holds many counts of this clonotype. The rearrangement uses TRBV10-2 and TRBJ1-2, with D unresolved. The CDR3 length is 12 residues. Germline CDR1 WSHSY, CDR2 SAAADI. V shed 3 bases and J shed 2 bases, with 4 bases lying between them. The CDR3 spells CASSEPNYGYTF. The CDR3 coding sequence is TGCGCCAGCAGTGAACCAAACTATGGCTACACCTTC.

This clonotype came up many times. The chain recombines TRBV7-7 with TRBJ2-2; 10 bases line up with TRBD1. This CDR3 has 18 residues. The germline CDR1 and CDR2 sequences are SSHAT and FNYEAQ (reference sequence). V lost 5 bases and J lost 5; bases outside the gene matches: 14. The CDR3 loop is CASSPAGTGEEGTGELFF. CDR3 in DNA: TGTGCCAGCAGCCCCGCCGGGACAGGGGAGGAGGGTACCGGGGAGCTGTTTTTT.

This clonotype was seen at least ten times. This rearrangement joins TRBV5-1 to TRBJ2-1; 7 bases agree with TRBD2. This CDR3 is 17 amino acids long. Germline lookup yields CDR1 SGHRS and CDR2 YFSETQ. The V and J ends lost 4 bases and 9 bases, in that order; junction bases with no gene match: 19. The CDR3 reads CASSLLGLADGGGEQFF. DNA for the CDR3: TGCGCCAGCAGCCTGCTTGGGCTAGCGGACGGTGGAGGTGAGCAGTTCTTC.

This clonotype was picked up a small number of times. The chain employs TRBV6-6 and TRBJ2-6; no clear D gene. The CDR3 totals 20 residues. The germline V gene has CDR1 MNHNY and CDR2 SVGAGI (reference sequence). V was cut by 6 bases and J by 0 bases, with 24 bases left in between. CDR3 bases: TGTGCCAGCAGACACTCGTTTTGGGTTCAGAAAGGCTCTGGGGCCAACGTCCTGACTTTC. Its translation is CASRHSFWVQKGSGANVLTF.

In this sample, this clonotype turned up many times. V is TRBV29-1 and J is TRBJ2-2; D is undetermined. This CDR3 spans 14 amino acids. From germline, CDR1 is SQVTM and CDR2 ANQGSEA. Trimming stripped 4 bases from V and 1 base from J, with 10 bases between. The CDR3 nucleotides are TGCAGCGTTGGAGGCACACTGAACACCGGGGAGCTGTTTTTT. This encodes CSVGGTLNTGELFF.

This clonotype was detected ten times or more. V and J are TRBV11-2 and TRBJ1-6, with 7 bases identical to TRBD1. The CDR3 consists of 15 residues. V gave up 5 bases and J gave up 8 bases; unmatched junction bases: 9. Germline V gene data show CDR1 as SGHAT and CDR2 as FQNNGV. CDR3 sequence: CASSRTGTAYSPLHF. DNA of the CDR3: TGTGCCAGCAGCCGGACCGGGACAGCCTATTCACCCCTCCACTTT.

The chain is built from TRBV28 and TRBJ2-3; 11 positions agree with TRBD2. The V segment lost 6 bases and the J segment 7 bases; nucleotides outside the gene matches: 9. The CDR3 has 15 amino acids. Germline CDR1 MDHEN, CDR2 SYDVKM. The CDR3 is CASSSGTSGSHTQYF. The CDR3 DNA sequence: TGTGCCAGCAGCTCTGGCACTAGCGGGAGTCATACGCAGTATTTT.

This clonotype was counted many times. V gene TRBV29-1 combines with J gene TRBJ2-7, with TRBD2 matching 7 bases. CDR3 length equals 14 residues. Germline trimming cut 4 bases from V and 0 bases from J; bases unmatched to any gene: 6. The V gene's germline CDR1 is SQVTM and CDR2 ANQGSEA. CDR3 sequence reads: CSVGKGGSSYEQYF. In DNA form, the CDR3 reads TGCAGCGTTGGAAAGGGCGGGAGCTCCTACGAGCAGTACTTC.

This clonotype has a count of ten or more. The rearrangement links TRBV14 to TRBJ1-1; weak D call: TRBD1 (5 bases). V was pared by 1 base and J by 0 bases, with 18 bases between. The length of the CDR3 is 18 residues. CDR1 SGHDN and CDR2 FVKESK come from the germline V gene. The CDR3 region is CASSQGRFRGRMNTEAFF. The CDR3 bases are TGTGCCAGCAGCCAAGGAAGGTTTAGGGGCCGAATGAACACTGAAGCTTTCTTT.

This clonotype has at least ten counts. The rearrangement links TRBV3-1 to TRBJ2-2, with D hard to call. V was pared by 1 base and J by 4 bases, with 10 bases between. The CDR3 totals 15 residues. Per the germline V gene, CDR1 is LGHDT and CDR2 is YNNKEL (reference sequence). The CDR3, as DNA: TGTGCCAGCAGCCAAGGGGGTCGGGTCACCGGGGAGCTGTTTTTT. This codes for CASSQGGRVTGELFF.

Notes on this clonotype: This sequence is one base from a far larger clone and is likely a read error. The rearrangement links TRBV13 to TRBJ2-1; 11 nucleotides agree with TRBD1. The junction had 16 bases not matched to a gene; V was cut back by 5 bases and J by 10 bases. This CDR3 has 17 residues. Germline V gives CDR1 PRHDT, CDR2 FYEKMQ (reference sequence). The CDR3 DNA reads TGTGCCAGCAGCAGCCCCTGGAGGACAGGGGGCTCCTACGAGCAGTTCTTC. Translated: CASSSPWRTGGSYEQFF.

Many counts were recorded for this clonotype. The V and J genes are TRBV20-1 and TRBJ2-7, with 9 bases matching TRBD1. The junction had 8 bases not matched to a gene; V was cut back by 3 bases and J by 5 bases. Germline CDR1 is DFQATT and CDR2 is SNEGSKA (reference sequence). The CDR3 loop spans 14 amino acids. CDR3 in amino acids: CSASPQGAYDEQYF. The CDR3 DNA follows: TGCAGTGCTAGCCCACAGGGGGCCTATGACGAGCAGTACTTC.

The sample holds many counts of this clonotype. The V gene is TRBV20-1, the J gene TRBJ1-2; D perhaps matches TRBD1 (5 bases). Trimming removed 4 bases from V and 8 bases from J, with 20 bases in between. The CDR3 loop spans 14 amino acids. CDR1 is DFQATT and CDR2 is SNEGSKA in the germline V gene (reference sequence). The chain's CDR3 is CSATDRPGTTGYTF. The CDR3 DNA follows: TGCAGTGCTACCGACCGTCCCGGGACGACGGGCTACACCTTC.

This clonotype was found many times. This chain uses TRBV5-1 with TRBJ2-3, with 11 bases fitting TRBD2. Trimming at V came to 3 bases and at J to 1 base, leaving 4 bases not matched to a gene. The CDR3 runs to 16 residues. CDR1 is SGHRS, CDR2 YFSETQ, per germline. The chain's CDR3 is CASSYAGLAGTDTQYF. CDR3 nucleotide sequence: TGCGCCAGCAGCTACGCGGGACTAGCGGGCACAGATACGCAGTATTTT.

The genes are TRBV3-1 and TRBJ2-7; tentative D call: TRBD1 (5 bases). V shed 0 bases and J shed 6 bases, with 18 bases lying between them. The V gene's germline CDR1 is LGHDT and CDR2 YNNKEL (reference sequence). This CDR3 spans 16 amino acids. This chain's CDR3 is CASSQDAARVMVEQYF. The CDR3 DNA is TGTGCCAGCAGCCAAGACGCGGCCAGGGTGATGGTCGAGCAGTACTTC.